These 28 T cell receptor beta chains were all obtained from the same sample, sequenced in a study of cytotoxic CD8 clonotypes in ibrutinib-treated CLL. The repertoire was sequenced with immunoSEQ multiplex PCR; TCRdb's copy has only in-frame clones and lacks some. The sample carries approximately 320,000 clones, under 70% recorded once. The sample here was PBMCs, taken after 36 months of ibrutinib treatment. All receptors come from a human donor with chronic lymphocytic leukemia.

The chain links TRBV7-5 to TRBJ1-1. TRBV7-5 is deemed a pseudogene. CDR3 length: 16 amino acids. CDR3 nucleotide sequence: TGTGCCAGAAGCTTAGTTCAGGCTCTAGGGATCACTGAAGCTTTCTTT. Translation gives CARSLVQALGITEAFF.

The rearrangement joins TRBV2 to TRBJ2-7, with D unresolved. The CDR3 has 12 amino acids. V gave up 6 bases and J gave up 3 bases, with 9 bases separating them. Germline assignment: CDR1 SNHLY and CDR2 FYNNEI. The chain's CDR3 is CASRQDLYEQYF. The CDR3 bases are TGTGCCAGCAGGCAGGACCTCTACGAGCAGTACTTC.

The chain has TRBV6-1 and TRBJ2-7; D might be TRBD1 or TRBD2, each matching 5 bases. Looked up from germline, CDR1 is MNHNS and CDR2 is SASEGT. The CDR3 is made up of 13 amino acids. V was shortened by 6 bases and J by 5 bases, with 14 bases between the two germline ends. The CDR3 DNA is TGTGCCAGCAGCCGGGACCGCCCCCACGAGCAGTACTTC. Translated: CASSRDRPHEQYF.

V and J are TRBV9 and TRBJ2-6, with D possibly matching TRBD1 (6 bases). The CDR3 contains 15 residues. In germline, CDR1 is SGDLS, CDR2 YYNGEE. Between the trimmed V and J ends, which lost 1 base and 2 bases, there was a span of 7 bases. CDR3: CASSVNRAGANVLTF. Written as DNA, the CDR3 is TGTGCCAGCAGCGTAAACAGGGCTGGGGCCAACGTCCTGACTTTC.

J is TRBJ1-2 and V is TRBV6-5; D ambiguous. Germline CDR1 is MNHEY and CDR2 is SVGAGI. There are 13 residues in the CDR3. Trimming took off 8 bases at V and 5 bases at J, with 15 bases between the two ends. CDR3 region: CASGLTQYYGYTF. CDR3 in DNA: TGTGCCAGCGGTCTAACCCAATATTATGGCTACACCTTC.

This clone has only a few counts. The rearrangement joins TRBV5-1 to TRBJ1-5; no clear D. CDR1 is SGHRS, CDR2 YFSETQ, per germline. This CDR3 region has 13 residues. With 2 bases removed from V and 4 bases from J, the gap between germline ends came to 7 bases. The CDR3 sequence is CASSFSVNQPQHF. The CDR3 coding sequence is TGCGCCAGCAGCTTCAGCGTGAATCAGCCCCAGCATTTT.

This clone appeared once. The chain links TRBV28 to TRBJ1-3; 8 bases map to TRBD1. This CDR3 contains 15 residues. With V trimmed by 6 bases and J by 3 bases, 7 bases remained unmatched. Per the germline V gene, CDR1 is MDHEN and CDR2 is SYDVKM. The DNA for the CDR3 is TGTGCCAGCAGGGCCGACAGGGGTCGTGGAAACACCATATATTTT. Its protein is CASRADRGRGNTIYF.

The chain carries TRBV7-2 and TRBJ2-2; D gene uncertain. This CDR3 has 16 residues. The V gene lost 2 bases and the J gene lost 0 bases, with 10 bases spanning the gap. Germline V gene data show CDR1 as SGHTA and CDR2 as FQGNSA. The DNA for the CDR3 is TGTGCCAGCAGCTTAATTGGTATATCGAACACCGGGGAGCTGTTTTTT. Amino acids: CASSLIGISNTGELFF.

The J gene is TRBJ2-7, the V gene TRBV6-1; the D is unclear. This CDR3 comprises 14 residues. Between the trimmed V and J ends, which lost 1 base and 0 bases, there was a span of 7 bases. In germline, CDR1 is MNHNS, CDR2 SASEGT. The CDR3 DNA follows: TGTGCCAGCAGTGAAGTTTGGGCCTCCTACGAGCAGTACTTC. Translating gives CASSEVWASYEQYF.

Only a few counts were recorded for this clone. This CDR3 reads CASSHKTGLGNQPQHF. The CDR3 DNA follows: TGTGCCAGCAGCCATAAGACAGGACTTGGCAATCAGCCCCAGCATTTT. This rearrangement joins TRBV7-3 to TRBJ1-5, with D perhaps matching TRBD1 (6 bases). The CDR3 covers 16 residues. Trimming shortened V by 5 bases and J by 2 bases, and 16 bases separated the two germline ends. Germline CDR1 and CDR2: SGHTA and FQGTGA.

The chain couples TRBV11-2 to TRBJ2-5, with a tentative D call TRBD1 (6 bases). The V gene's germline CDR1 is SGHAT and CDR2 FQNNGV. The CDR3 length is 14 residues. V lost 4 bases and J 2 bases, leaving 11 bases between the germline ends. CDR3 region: CASSSGQLQETQYF. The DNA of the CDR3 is TGTGCCAGCAGCTCTGGACAGTTACAAGAGACCCAGTACTTC.

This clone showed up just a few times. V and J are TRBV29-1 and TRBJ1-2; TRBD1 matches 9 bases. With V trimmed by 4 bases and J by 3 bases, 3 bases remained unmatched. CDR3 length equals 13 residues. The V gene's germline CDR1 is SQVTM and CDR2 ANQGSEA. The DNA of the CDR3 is TGCAGCGTTGTCGACAGGGGGGACTATGGCTACACCTTC. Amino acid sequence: CSVVDRGDYGYTF.

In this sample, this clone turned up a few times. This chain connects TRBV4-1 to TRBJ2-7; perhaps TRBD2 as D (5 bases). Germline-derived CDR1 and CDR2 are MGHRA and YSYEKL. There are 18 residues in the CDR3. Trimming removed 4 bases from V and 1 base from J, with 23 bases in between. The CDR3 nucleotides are TGCGCCAGCAGCCGAAAAGGCCCTCATGGCGGGTCGTCCTACGAGCAGTACTTC. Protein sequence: CASSRKGPHGGSSYEQYF.

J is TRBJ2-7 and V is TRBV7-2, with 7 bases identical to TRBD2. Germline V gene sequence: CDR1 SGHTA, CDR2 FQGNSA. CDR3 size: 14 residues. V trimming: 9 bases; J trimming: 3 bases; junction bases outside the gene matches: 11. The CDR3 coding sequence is TGTGCCAGTAGCACGGGACTAACATACTACGAGCAGTACTTC. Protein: CASSTGLTYYEQYF.

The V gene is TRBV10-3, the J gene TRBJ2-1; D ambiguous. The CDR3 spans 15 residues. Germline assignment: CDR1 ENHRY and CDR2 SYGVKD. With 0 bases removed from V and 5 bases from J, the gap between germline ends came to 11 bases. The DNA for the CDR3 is TGTGCCATCAGTGAGTCGCCGGCGCAGGACAATGAGCAGTTCTTC. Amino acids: CAISESPAQDNEQFF.

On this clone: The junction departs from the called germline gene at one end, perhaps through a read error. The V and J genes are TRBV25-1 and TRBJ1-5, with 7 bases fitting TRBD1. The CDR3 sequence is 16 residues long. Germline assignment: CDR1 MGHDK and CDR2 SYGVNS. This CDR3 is CASNQDDRESSQPQHF. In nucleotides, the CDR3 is TGTGCCAGCAACCAGGACGACAGGGAAAGCAGTCAGCCCCAGCATTTT.

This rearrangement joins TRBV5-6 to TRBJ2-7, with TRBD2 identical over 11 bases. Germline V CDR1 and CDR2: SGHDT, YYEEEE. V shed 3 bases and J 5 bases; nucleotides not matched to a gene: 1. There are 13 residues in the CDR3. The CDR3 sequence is CASSSGLADEQYF. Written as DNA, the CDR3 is TGTGCCAGCAGCTCGGGACTAGCGGACGAGCAGTACTTC.

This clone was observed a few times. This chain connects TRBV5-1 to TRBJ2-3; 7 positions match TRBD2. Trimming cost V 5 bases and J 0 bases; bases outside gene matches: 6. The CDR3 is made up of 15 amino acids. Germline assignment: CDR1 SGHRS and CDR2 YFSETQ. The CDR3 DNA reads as TGCGCCAGCAGTCCAAATAGCGGGAGCACAGATACGCAGTATTTT. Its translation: CASSPNSGSTDTQYF.

The CDR3 region has the DNA TGTGCCAGCAGTTCTTACGGGGGCGCCTACGAGCAGTACTTC. Protein: CASSSYGGAYEQYF. The chain couples TRBV25-1 to TRBJ2-7; possibly TRBD1 or TRBD2 for D (6 bases each). There are 14 residues in the CDR3. Germline V gene data show CDR1 as MGHDK and CDR2 as SYGVNS. The V end was cut by 5 bases, the J end by 2 bases, with 13 bases between.

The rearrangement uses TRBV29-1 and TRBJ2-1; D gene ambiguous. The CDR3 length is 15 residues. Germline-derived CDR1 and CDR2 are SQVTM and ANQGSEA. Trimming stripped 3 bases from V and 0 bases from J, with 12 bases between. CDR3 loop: CSVDRADRSYNEQFF. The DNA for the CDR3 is TGCAGCGTTGACCGGGCAGACCGCTCCTACAATGAGCAGTTCTTC.

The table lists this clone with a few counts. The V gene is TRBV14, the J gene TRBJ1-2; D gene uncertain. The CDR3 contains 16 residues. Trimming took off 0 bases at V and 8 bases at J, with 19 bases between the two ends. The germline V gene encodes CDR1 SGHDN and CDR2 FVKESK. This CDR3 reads CASSQDPSAKGGGYTF. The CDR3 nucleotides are TGTGCCAGCAGCCAAGATCCCTCCGCCAAGGGCGGGGGCTACACCTTC.

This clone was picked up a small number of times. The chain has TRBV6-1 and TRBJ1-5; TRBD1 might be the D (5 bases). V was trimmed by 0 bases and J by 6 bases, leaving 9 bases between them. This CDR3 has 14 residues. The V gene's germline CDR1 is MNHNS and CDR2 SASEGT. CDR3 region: CASSEAWGGQPQHF. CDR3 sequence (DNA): TGTGCCAGCAGTGAAGCGTGGGGGGGTCAGCCCCAGCATTTT.

The CDR3 DNA follows: TGTGCCAGCAGCCGAATCCGGGACAGGGGCAATGAGCAGTTCTTC. This encodes CASSRIRDRGNEQFF. The chain carries TRBV7-6 and TRBJ2-1; the match to TRBD1 covers 10 bases. Germline V gene sequence: CDR1 SGHVS, CDR2 FNYEAQ. Unmatched junction bases numbered 7, after V lost 5 bases and J lost 6 bases. The CDR3 is made up of 15 amino acids.

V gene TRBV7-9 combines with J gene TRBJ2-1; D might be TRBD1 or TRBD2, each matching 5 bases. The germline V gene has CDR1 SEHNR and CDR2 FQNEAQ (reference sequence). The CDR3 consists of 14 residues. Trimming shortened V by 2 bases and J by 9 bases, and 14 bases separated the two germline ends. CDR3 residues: CASSLNSGHVEQFF. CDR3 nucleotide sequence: TGTGCCAGCAGCTTAAATTCGGGGCACGTTGAGCAGTTCTTC. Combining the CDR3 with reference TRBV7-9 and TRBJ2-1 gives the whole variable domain DTGVSQNPRHKITKRGQNVTFRCDPISEHNRLYWYRQTLGQGPEFLTYFQNEAQLEKSRLLSDRFSAERPKGSFSTLEIQRTEQGDSAMYLCASSLNSGHVEQFFGPGTRLTVL.

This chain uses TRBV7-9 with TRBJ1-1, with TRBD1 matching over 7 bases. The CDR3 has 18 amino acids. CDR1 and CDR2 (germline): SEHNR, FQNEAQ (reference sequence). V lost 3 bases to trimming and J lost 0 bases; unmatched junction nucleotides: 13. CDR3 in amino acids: CASSFSTGPSRMNTEAFF. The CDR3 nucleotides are TGTGCCAGCAGCTTTTCGACAGGGCCTTCGAGGATGAACACTGAAGCTTTCTTT.

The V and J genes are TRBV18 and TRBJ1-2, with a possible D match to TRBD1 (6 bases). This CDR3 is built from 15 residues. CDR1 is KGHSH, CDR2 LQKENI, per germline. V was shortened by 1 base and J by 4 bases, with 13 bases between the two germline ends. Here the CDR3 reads CASSPRGGGGYGYTF. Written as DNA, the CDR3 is TGTGCCAGCTCACCACGGGGGGGCGGAGGCTATGGCTACACCTTC.

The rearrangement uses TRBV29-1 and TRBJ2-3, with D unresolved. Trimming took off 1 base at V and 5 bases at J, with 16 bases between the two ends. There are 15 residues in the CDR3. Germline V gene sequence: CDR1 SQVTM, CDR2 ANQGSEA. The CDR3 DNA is TGCAGCGTTGAAGGTGGCGTTATACCGAGAGATACGCAGTATTTT. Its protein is CSVEGGVIPRDTQYF.

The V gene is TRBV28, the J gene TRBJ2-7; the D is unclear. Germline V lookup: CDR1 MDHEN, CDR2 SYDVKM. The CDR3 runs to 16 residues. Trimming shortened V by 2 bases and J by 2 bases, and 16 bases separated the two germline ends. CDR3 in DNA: TGTGCCAGCAGTTTAACGCGCGGACCCCCACCCTACGAGCAGTACTTC. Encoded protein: CASSLTRGPPPYEQYF.